This T cell receptor (beta chain) comes out of a study of CD8 T cells in ankylosing spondylitis. In TCRdb, the 5' RACE reads were re-called with MiXCR into one record per CDR3 protein. The sample records some 130,000 distinct CDR3 sequences, 12% to 15% being singletons. The V gene lost 5 bases and the J gene lost 0 bases, with 14 bases spanning the gap. The germline V gene encodes CDR1 LNHNV and CDR2 YYDKDF (reference sequence). This CDR3 contains 16 residues. This clonotype showed up just a few times. The sample was blood, either unsorted or a sorted T cell fraction (not recorded which). The clonotype was recovered from a female donor with ankylosing spondylitis or in good health (not recorded which). The V call is TRBV15, the J call TRBJ2-1; no reliable D call. The CDR3 sequence: CATSSGPLPSYNEQFF. Written as DNA, the CDR3 is TGTGCCACCAGCTCTGGTCCCCTCCCCTCCTACAATGAGCAGTTCTTC.